This T cell receptor (beta chain) is drawn from a study of graft-versus-host responses after intestinal transplantation. In the study overall: Transplant types were multivisceral, liver-intestinal, or isolated intestinal. After anti-thymocyte globulin induction, recipients took tacrolimus and steroids for 2 to 3 years.

Assay used: immunoSEQ multiplex PCR; TCRdb lists only in-frame clones, some missing. The table includes around 87,000 clones, approximately 90% detected once. About this clone itself: Its antigen is not identified.

Overall study results and limits: Detection of GvH clones occurred in recipient marrow, and some had their first appearance in ileum or blood.

The clonotype comes from a human donor who was the organ donor for an intestinal transplant. The material sequenced was unstimulated CD8+ T cells sorted from spleen or lymph node cells, taken before transplant.

In DNA, the CDR3 is TGTGCCAGCAGCTCCGTAGCGGGCCCAACGCAGTATTTT. It codes for CASSSVAGPTQYF. The rearrangement uses TRBV5-6 and TRBJ2-3, with 7 bases aligning to TRBD2. Germline V gives CDR1 SGHDT, CDR2 YYEEEE. This CDR3 contains 13 residues. Trimming removed 3 bases from V and 9 bases from J; junction bases left unmatched: 7.